A single T cell receptor beta chain is shown here with its context. What it binds is not known. Germline lookup yields CDR1 MRHNA and CDR2 SNTAGT. Trimming removed 5 bases from V and 0 bases from J, with 11 bases in between. CDR3 size: 15 residues. The sample comes from a study of siplizumab effects on memory and regulatory T cells. Findings of the study overall: Under siplizumab, alloreactive sequences traced to unstimulated CD4+ memory cells were significantly reduced.

Clones were sequenced by immunoSEQ multiplex PCR, and TCRdb holds only the in-frame ones, with some missing. Seen here are roughly 93,000 clones, around 94% observed once, and the top ten hold around 1.4%. Source material: non-Treg CD4+ T cells sorted from blood. The chain has TRBV6-4 and TRBJ2-1; D is unresolved. This sequence was found in a human donor in good health. Written as DNA, the CDR3 is TGTGCCAGCAGTCTAAGCATAAACTCCTACAATGAGCAGTTCTTC. Translated, it gives CASSLSINSYNEQFF.